The rows below give T cell receptor beta chains drawn from one sample of a study of glioma-infiltrating T cells. TCRdb called the multiplex PCR reads again in MiXCR, with one record for every CDR3 protein. The data show around 190,000 distinct CDR3 sequences, more than 35% seen once. Sequencing input: glioma tissue, nonneoplastic brain tissue, or PBMCs (not recorded which). All receptors come from a human donor with low-grade glioma or glioblastoma, undergoing nonglioma brain surgery, or in good health (not recorded which). Each CDR3 is given with its conserved first and last residue. D genes are given only for firm matches. A clone size is listed for some rows: how often the clone was seen (once, few, many), or a class if it is expanded.

CDR3	DNA	D	size	J	V
CSCRDQTDTQYF	TGCTCCTGCCGGGACCAAACAGATACGCAGTATTTT	NA	NA	TRBJ2-3	TRBV29-1
CASNKQQAAIITALHF	TGTGCCAGCAACAAACAACAGGCCGCGATAATAACAGCCCTCCACTTT	NA	many	TRBJ1-6	TRBV6-1
CASSPRGGHNTDTQYF	TGTGCCAGCAGTCCCCGAGGAGGTCATAACACAGATACGCAGTATTTT	NA	many	TRBJ2-3	TRBV25-1
CASSPPGTGTTDTQYF	TGTGCCAGCAGCCCACCCGGGACAGGTACCACAGATACGCAGTATTTT	TRBD1	many	TRBJ2-3	TRBV7-9
CSAETGSPTSFVGETQYF	TGCAGTGCGGAAACAGGGAGTCCCACTAGTTTCGTTGGAGAGACCCAGTACTTC	NA	many	TRBJ2-5	TRBV20-1
CASIRERNTGELFF	TGTGCCAGCATCCGGGAGCGGAACACCGGGGAGCTGTTTTTT	NA	many	TRBJ2-2	TRBV6-2/TRBV6-3
CSASPNTAETQYF	TGCAGTGCTAGTCCAAACACGGCGGAGACCCAGTACTTC	NA	many	TRBJ2-5	TRBV20-1
CASRGSGAWGDTGELFF	TGTGCCAGCAGGGGGAGCGGGGCGTGGGGGGACACCGGGGAGCTGTTTTTT	TRBD2	few	TRBJ2-2	TRBV27
CASSRTSFSYNEQFF	TGTGCCAGCAGCCGAACTAGTTTCTCTTACAATGAGCAGTTCTTC	NA	NA	TRBJ2-1	TRBV3-1
CASSYDSSGIRNRGNEQFF	TGCGCCAGCAGCTACGACTCTAGCGGGATTCGAAACAGGGGCAATGAGCAGTTCTTC	TRBD2	many	TRBJ2-1	TRBV4-1
CSPSPLVTSGYEQYF	TGCAGTCCTAGTCCCCTGGTGACTAGCGGATACGAGCAGTACTTC	TRBD2	NA	TRBJ2-7	TRBV20-1
CASSYSMTSGETYEQYF	TGTGCCAGCAGTTACTCCATGACTAGCGGGGAGACCTACGAGCAGTACTTC	TRBD2	many	TRBJ2-7	TRBV6-2/TRBV6-3
CASGEGTAKNIQYF	TGTGCCAGCGGAGAGGGGACAGCCAAAAACATTCAGTACTTC	NA	many	TRBJ2-4	TRBV28
CASSIPGQIYQPQHF	TGTGCCAGTAGTATCCCAGGACAGATTTATCAGCCCCAGCATTTT	NA	NA	TRBJ1-5	TRBV19
CATRSGQGGGNEKFF	TGTGCCACCAGGAGCGGACAGGGTGGAGGTAATGAGAAGTTCTTC	TRBD1	NA	TRBJ2-1	TRBV24-1
CASRPTGQTYEQYF	TGTGCCAGCAGACCTACGGGACAGACCTACGAGCAGTACTTC	TRBD1	many	TRBJ2-7	TRBV6-1
CASSLSGGGTGELFF	TGTGCCAGCAGTCTTAGCGGAGGGGGCACCGGGGAGCTGTTTTTT	NA	many	TRBJ2-2	TRBV27
CSVGPEQETQYF	TGCAGCGTTGGACCCGAACAAGAGACCCAGTACTTC	NA	NA	TRBJ2-5	TRBV29-1
CASRTLAGGYNEQFF	TGTGCCAGCAGAACTCTAGCGGGAGGCTACAATGAGCAGTTCTTC	TRBD2	NA	TRBJ2-1	TRBV27
CASSLGQPNQPQHF	TGTGCCAGCAGCTTAGGGCAGCCTAATCAGCCCCAGCATTTT	NA	many	TRBJ1-5	TRBV7-2
CASKRDMALNQPHHF	TGTGCCAGCAAAAGAGACATGGCCCTCAATCAGCCCCATCATTTT	NA	NA	TRBJ1-5	TRBV6-1
CSARDITSGKNEQFF	TGCAGTGCTAGAGATATCACTAGCGGGAAGAATGAGCAGTTCTTC	TRBD2	many	TRBJ2-1	TRBV20-1
CSVDSPMNTEAFF	TGCAGCGTTGACTCACCTATGAACACTGAAGCTTTCTTT	NA	few	TRBJ1-1	TRBV29-1
CSARGTSGRADTQYF	TGCAGTGCTAGAGGGACTAGCGGGAGGGCAGATACGCAGTATTTT	TRBD2	many	TRBJ2-3	TRBV20-1
CANRQGTHSEQYF	TGTGCCAACCGCCAGGGAACCCACTCCGAGCAGTACTTC	NA	NA	TRBJ2-7	TRBV11-3
CASSFDRGTDTQYF	TGTGCCAGCAGCTTCGACAGGGGCACAGATACGCAGTATTTT	TRBD1	many	TRBJ2-3	TRBV11-1
CASSPGLAETQYF	TGTGCCAGCTCACCGGGACTAGCTGAGACCCAGTACTTC	TRBD2	NA	TRBJ2-5	TRBV18
CSARGPGGETQYF	TGCAGTGCTAGAGGTCCGGGTGGGGAGACCCAGTACTTC	NA	many	TRBJ2-5	TRBV20-1
CASSYSSYNEQFF	TGTGCCAGCAGTTACAGTTCCTACAATGAGCAGTTCTTC	NA	many	TRBJ2-1	TRBV28
CASSYSATSGTFQETQYF	TGTGCCAGCAGTTACTCGGCGACTAGCGGAACATTCCAAGAGACCCAGTACTTC	TRBD2	NA	TRBJ2-5	TRBV6-2/TRBV6-3
CASSLTSGSWDEQFF	TGTGCCAGCAGCCTAACTAGCGGGAGTTGGGATGAGCAGTTCTTC	TRBD2	many	TRBJ2-1	TRBV27
CATSRSVGDLDERFF	TGTGCCACCTCAAGGTCGGTAGGGGATTTGGATGAGCGGTTCTTC	NA	NA	TRBJ2-1	TRBV6-1
CASSQVNQGYGYTF	TGTGCCAGCAGCCAAGTAAACCAAGGCTATGGCTACACCTTC	NA	many	TRBJ1-2	TRBV14